This T cell receptor (beta chain) was retrieved from a study of cytomegalovirus exposure and HLA in healthy donors. Study results and limitations: Rare sequences made up most TCRs, while some public TCRs were found in many donors. The authors listed over 150 TCR beta chains as cytomegalovirus-associated.

Libraries were prepared by immunoSEQ multiplex PCR; TCRdb keeps only in-frame clonotypes and omits some of them. The sample shows 250,000 to 350,000 clones, roughly 90% of them seen only once. The donors were members of the approximately 120-subject validation cohort (separate from the approximately 730-subject first cohort). Remarks on this clone: The antigen is not known.

This clonotype was obtained from a woman aged 18-29 years in good health and CMV-seronegative. Material: PBMCs.

CDR3 sequence reads: CASSYTGGRPQHF. The CDR3, as DNA: TGTGCCAGCAGTTACACAGGGGGGAGGCCCCAGCATTTT. V and J are TRBV6-5 and TRBJ1-5; TRBD1 aligns across 8 bases. CDR1 is MNHEY and CDR2 is SVGAGI in the germline V gene. The J segment lost 9 bases and the V segment lost 2 bases, leaving 3 bases of the junction unmatched. The CDR3 spans 13 residues.